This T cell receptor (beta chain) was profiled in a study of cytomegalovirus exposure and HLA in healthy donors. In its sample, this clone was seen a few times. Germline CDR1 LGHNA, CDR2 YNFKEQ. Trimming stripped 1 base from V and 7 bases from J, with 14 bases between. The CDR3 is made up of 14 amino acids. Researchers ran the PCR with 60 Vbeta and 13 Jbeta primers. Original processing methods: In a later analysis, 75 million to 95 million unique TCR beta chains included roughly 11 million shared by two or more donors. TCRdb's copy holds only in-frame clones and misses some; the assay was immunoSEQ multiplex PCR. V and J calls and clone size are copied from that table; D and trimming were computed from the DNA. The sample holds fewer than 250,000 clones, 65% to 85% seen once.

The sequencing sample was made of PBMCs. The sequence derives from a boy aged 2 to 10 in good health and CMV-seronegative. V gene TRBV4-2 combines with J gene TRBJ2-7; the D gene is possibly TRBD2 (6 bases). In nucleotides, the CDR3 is TGTGCCAGCAGCCAAGGTAGCGGCATGGGGGAGCAGTACTTC. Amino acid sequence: CASSQGSGMGEQYF.